These 18 T cell receptor beta chains originate from one sample sequenced in a study of cytomegalovirus exposure and HLA in healthy donors. The primer mix had 60 Vbeta and 13 Jbeta primers. Some clones are missing from TCRdb's copy, which holds only in-frame ones; the method was immunoSEQ multiplex PCR. The data contain more than 100,000 clones, 65% to 85% of them singletons. The sequencing input was PBMCs. These receptor sequences come from a man between 50 and 59 years old in good health and CMV-seronegative.

V gene TRBV7-9 combines with J gene TRBJ2-7, with D possibly matching TRBD2 (5 bases). Trimming removed 1 base at V and 1 base at J, with 20 bases between. Germline CDR1 SEHNR, CDR2 FQNEAQ (reference sequence). The CDR3 spans 18 residues. The DNA for the CDR3 is TGTGCCAGCAGCTTAGGCGGATTGGACTCAGGTCCGTCCTACGAGCAGTACTTC. Protein: CASSLGGLDSGPSYEQYF.

This clone was picked up one time. The J gene is TRBJ2-1, the V gene TRBV5-1, with 14 bases fitting TRBD2. The CDR3 spans 15 residues. CDR1 SGHRS and CDR2 YFSETQ come from the germline V gene. The V segment lost 4 bases and the J segment 9 bases; nucleotides outside the gene matches: 6. The CDR3 coding sequence is TGCGCCAGCAGCAAAGGGACTAGCGGGAGTAGTGAGCAGTTCTTC. Its translation is CASSKGTSGSSEQFF.

V is TRBV2 and J is TRBJ1-4; D not resolved. Germline CDR1 is SNHLY and CDR2 is FYNNEI. The V gene lost 8 bases and the J gene lost 8 bases, with 12 bases spanning the gap. The CDR3 covers 12 residues. This CDR3 is CASGISGEKLFF. The DNA of the CDR3 is TGTGCCAGCGGTATCTCGGGGGAAAAACTGTTTTTT.

The CDR3 DNA is TGTGCCACCAGCAGAGATTGGGATCGGGGGAGCTCCTACGAGCAGTACTTC. It codes for CATSRDWDRGSSYEQYF. The chain recombines TRBV15 with TRBJ2-7; TRBD2 is a possible D gene (6 bases). V was shortened by 0 bases and J by 0 bases, with 15 bases between the two germline ends. CDR3 length: 17 residues. CDR1 and CDR2 from the germline V gene are LNHNV and YYDKDF (reference sequence). Drawing the rest from reference TRBV15 and TRBJ2-7, the complete variable domain is DAMVIQNPRYQVTQFGKPVTLSCSQTLNHNVMYWYQQKSSQAPKLLFHYYDKDFNNEADTPDNFQSRRPNTSFCFLDIRSPGLGDTAMYLCATSRDWDRGSSYEQYFGPGTRLTVT.

V and J are TRBV28 and TRBJ2-7; 7 bases map to TRBD2. The V gene's germline CDR1 is MDHEN and CDR2 SYDVKM. Trimming at V came to 5 bases and at J to 6 bases, leaving 13 bases not matched to a gene. The CDR3 sequence is 15 residues long. The CDR3 coding sequence is TGTGCCAGCAGTGGTAGCGGGTCCCTGGGGTTCGAGCAGTACTTC. It is translated as CASSGSGSLGFEQYF.

The chain uses TRBV5-1 and TRBJ1-1, with TRBD1 matching 8 bases. This CDR3 has 15 residues. J was trimmed by 2 bases and V by 4 bases; bases with no gene match: 7. In germline, CDR1 is SGHRS, CDR2 YFSETQ. DNA of the CDR3: TGCGCCAGCAGCCATCCTGGACAGGGCAACACTGAAGCTTTCTTT. It yields the protein CASSHPGQGNTEAFF.

The gene calls are TRBV7-6 and TRBJ2-1, with 7 positions matching TRBD1. Germline CDR1 is SGHVS and CDR2 is FNYEAQ. V gave up 0 bases and J gave up 7 bases; unmatched junction bases: 6. The CDR3 length is 15 residues. The chain's CDR3 is CASSLAAAGGNEQFF. In DNA form, the CDR3 reads TGTGCCAGCAGCTTAGCGGCTGCAGGGGGAAATGAGCAGTTCTTC.

This chain connects TRBV27 to TRBJ2-2; tentatively, D is TRBD1 (5 bases). Germline CDR1 and CDR2: MNHEY and SMNVEV (reference sequence). The CDR3 extends over 15 amino acids. V shed 9 bases and J shed 2 bases, with 16 bases lying between them. CDR3 amino acids: CARQRQTPNTGELFF. CDR3 nucleotide sequence: TGTGCCAGACAAAGACAGACTCCAAACACCGGGGAGCTGTTTTTT.

V usage is TRBV19 and J usage is TRBJ2-7; D perhaps matches TRBD2 (5 bases). Germline V CDR1 and CDR2: LNHDA, SQIVND (reference sequence). The CDR3 is made up of 13 amino acids. Trimming removed 4 bases at V and 0 bases at J, with 7 bases between. CDR3 DNA sequence: TGTGCCAGTAGTAGGGAGTTCTCCTACGAGCAGTACTTC. It encodes CASSREFSYEQYF.

This clone showed up just once. The gene calls are TRBV18 and TRBJ2-6, with D possibly matching TRBD2 (7 bases). The germline V and J ends were trimmed by 1 base and 0 bases, with 22 bases remaining between them. The CDR3 is 21 amino acids. Germline V CDR1 and CDR2: KGHSH, LQKENI. CDR3 nucleotides: TGTGCCAGCTCACCACTCCCGAGGGGGGGGACACTAATCTCTGGGGCCAACGTCCTGACTTTC. It is translated as CASSPLPRGGTLISGANVLTF.

This chain joins TRBV29-1 and TRBJ2-2; 7 positions agree with TRBD2. This CDR3 comprises 12 residues. The V gene's germline CDR1 is SQVTM and CDR2 ANQGSEA. The J segment lost 7 bases and the V segment lost 6 bases, leaving 5 bases of the junction unmatched. The CDR3 here is CSVGGASGELFF. CDR3 DNA sequence: TGCAGCGTGGGAGGGGCAAGCGGGGAGCTGTTTTTT.

V is TRBV5-1 and J is TRBJ1-5; 10 positions match TRBD1. Unmatched junction bases numbered 1, after V lost 0 bases and J lost 7 bases. CDR3 length equals 14 residues. Germline CDR1 SGHRS, CDR2 YFSETQ. DNA of the CDR3: TGCGCCAGCAGCTTGGAGACAGGGGGCCAGCCCCAGCATTTT. It translates to CASSLETGGQPQHF.

The J gene is TRBJ1-1, the V gene TRBV4-2; TRBD1 matches at 8 bases. Germline CDR1 reads LGHNA; CDR2 reads YNFKEQ. The CDR3 is made up of 16 amino acids. The J segment lost 7 bases and the V segment lost 0 bases, leaving 10 bases of the junction unmatched. Here the CDR3 reads CASSQDPQGARGEAFF. The CDR3 nucleotides are TGTGCCAGCAGCCAAGATCCCCAGGGGGCACGGGGTGAAGCTTTCTTT.

The chain combines TRBV7-2 with TRBJ2-7; the D gene is possibly TRBD2 (5 bases). Trimming took off 4 bases at V and 3 bases at J, with 13 bases between the two ends. This CDR3 contains 14 residues. The germline CDR1 and CDR2 sequences are SGHTA and FQGNSA. The CDR3 DNA reads TGTGCCAGCAGCTGGGCTAGCCATCTCTACGAGCAGTACTTC. Translating gives CASSWASHLYEQYF.

J is TRBJ1-2 and V is TRBV19, with D tentatively TRBD1 (6 bases). Germline CDR1 LNHDA, CDR2 SQIVND (reference sequence). Trimming shortened V by 1 base and J by 7 bases, and 7 bases separated the two germline ends. There are 12 residues in the CDR3. The CDR3 DNA follows: TGTGCCAGTAGTATAGCGACAGGTGGCTACACCTTC. Translated: CASSIATGGYTF.

This clone was seen more than once but under ten times. The chain joins TRBV6-4 to TRBJ2-3; a weak D match, TRBD1 (6 bases). The CDR3 has 13 residues. The V end lost 4 bases, the J end lost 6 bases, and 11 bases lay between the germline ends. Germline V gene lookup returns CDR1 MRHNA and CDR2 SNTAGT. CDR3 region: CASSGSRGDTQYF. DNA for the CDR3: TGTGCCAGCAGTGGCTCGAGGGGGGATACGCAGTATTTT.

This clone has a handful of counts. This sequence joins TRBV7-2 and TRBJ2-1; 8 nucleotides match TRBD2. Germline loops: CDR1 SGHTA, CDR2 FQGNSA. The CDR3 totals 15 residues. J gave up 6 bases and V 7 bases, and 11 bases lay outside the gene matches. The CDR3 protein is CASTGAWSGGNEQFF. In DNA form, the CDR3 reads TGTGCCAGCACCGGGGCATGGAGCGGGGGCAATGAGCAGTTCTTC.

Only one count was recorded for this clone. The rearrangement joins TRBV6-1 to TRBJ1-1, with a tentative D call TRBD1 (5 bases). V was cut by 5 bases and J by 5 bases, with 18 bases left in between. The CDR3 runs 15 residues. Germline-derived CDR1 and CDR2 are MNHNS and SASEGT. The CDR3 reads CASSSPTGAGTEAFF. The CDR3 DNA sequence: TGTGCCAGCAGTTCCCCAACAGGAGCCGGGACTGAAGCTTTCTTT.